Described below is a single T cell receptor beta chain sequence and its context. It lacks a known antigen. Base qualities are missing; no much larger clone stands one base away. Other DNA variants within this sample encode the same CDR3. The sample comes from a study of technical replicates of blood from several donors (TCRdb year 2017). Libraries were made using the immunoSEQ multiplex PCR assay. TCRdb carries this immuneACCESS record with in-frame sequences only. Its versions omit some clonotypes, under half of them owing to an unresolved V gene in the studies checked, with the rest unexplained. The sample records 60,000 or so clones, 95% to 98% of which are singletons. The ten largest clones represent over 0.15% of the sample. A distance of 11 bases separates the germline ends of V and J, which lose 1 base and 0 bases respectively. The CDR3 covers 15 residues, taking in both the cysteine and the phenylalanine. Only CDR3 DNA remains: 45 bases, in frame from the first base. CDR1 and CDR2, per the germline V gene, are SGHRS and YFSETQ.

What was sequenced was T cells isolated from PBMCs. The chain uses TRBV5-1 and TRBJ2-7; the D gene lacks a confident call. This receptor was identified in a human donor in good health. CDR3 reads: CASSLSSGSSYEQYF. The DNA sequence follows: TGCGCCAGCAGCTTGAGCTCGGGTAGCTCCTACGAGCAGTACTTC.